The clone carrying this TCR beta chain showed up just once. Antigen unknown. Germline assignment: CDR1 MDHEN and CDR2 SYDVKM. The CDR3 extends over 16 amino acids. V was clipped by 2 bases and J by 2 bases, with 15 bases between them. The data originate from a study of radiation and T cells in renal cell carcinoma. Study-wide background: Nephrectomy followed 15 Gy stereotactic body radiation by 4 weeks.

Sequencing was performed with immunoSEQ multiplex PCR; in TCRdb, only in-frame clones are kept and a portion is missing. Of about 88,000 clones listed, 75% to 90% are singletons. Study-wide findings and caveats: Without pretreatment biopsies, baseline tumor clonotype presence was undetermined. In blood, top tumor clones expanded by 2 weeks, shrinking by 4.

Time point meaning: baseline pretreatment blood. The treatment: 15 Gy SBRT to primary tumor, nephrectomy 4 weeks later. The rearrangement joins TRBV28 to TRBJ2-5; maybe TRBD1 (6 bases). Specimen: blood, collected from a patient whose treatment included radiotherapy and nephrectomy. This receptor was identified in a man in his forties or fifties with renal cell carcinoma. Here the CDR3 DNA reads TGTGCCAGCAGTTTAATCGAGGGGGTGAGGCAAGAGACCCAGTACTTC. Translated: CASSLIEGVRQETQYF.